The sequence of this T cell receptor beta chain was determined in a study of CD8 T cells in Susac syndrome. Turning to the study itself: Sequenced Susac syndrome patients included six with clinically active disease and 8 or 9 in remission. Intravenous immunoglobulin alone or corticosteroids were being given to patients with Susac syndrome at blood draw, unless they were therapy-naive. Study-wide findings and caveats: Clonal expansion was present among Susac CD8+ cells. This expansion reached its peak in TEMRA cells and in active patients.

Sequencing of TCR beta was carried out in blood CD8+ and CD4+ T cells. Per the germline V gene, CDR1 is SGHTA and CDR2 is FQGTGA. The CDR3 covers 15 residues. The V gene lost 0 bases and the J gene lost 2 bases, with 8 bases spanning the gap. About 0.45 to 1 ug RNA was reverse transcribed with random hexamers. TCRdb itself ran the immunoSEQ multiplex PCR reads through MiXCR, one entry per CDR3 protein. The data show tens of thousands of distinct CDR3 sequences, roughly 94% seen once. On this clonotype: The antigen is not known.

Sequencing input: CD8+ T cells from PBMCs. The J gene is TRBJ1-5, the V gene TRBV7-3; tentatively, D is TRBD1 (6 bases). This receptor was taken from a human donor with Susac syndrome. The CDR3 spells CASSLTGGGNQPQHF. The CDR3 bases are TGTGCCAGCAGCTTAACAGGGGGTGGCAATCAGCCCCAGCATTTT. The full variable domain, completed using reference TRBV7-3 and TRBJ1-5, is GAGVSQTPSNKVTEKGKYVELRCDPISGHTALYWYRQSLGQGPEFLIYFQGTGAADDSGLPNDRFFAVRPEGSVSTLKIQRTERGDSAVYLCASSLTGGGNQPQHFGDGTRLSIL.